Presented here are 25 T cell receptor beta chains from one specimen sequenced in a study of sequential checkpoint blockade in melanoma. Generated by immunoSEQ multiplex PCR, the TCRdb table keeps only in-frame clones and is missing some. The sample includes some 21,000 clones, approximately 78% seen only once; the top ten take roughly 11%. The treatment: randomized to nivolumab then ipilimumab (arm A) or the reverse (arm B). This specimen consisted of CD8+ T cells sorted from blood (inferred from file names), obtained from a patient given nivolumab and ipilimumab in sequence. The receptors were gathered from a human donor with melanoma.

This chain uses TRBV2 with TRBJ1-4, with 10 bases matching TRBD1. Losses at the gene ends were 7 bases for V and 8 bases for J; bases not matched to a gene: 7. This CDR3 spans 14 amino acids. CDR1 is SNHLY, CDR2 FYNNEI, per germline. CDR3 in amino acids: CASITGTGVEKLFF. CDR3 in DNA: TGTGCCAGCATTACCGGGACAGGGGTAGAAAAACTGTTTTTT.

The CDR3 coding sequence is TGTGCCACCGGCCGGGACACTGAAGCTTTCTTT. This encodes CATGRDTEAFF. This sequence joins TRBV6-5 and TRBJ1-1; D ambiguous. Germline CDR1 reads MNHEY; CDR2 reads SVGAGI. This CDR3 contains 11 residues. V was shortened by 10 bases and J by 3 bases, with 9 bases between the two germline ends.

The chain carries TRBV19 and TRBJ1-5; D is ambiguous. Germline CDR1 LNHDA, CDR2 SQIVND (reference sequence). There are 16 residues in the CDR3. V dropped 4 bases and J dropped 0 bases, with 13 bases sitting between them. CDR3 protein: CASSNYGLGSNQPQHF. Here the CDR3 DNA reads TGTGCCAGTAGTAATTACGGGTTAGGTAGCAATCAGCCCCAGCATTTT.

This chain uses TRBV28 with TRBJ2-1; 8 bases match TRBD2. This CDR3 is built from 11 residues. The germline gives CDR1 MDHEN, CDR2 SYDVKM. The V segment lost 3 bases and the J segment 12 bases; nucleotides outside the gene matches: 1. The CDR3 reads CASSFLAGQFF. The CDR3 nucleotides are TGTGCCAGCAGTTTCCTAGCGGGGCAGTTCTTC.

The rearrangement links TRBV4-3 to TRBJ1-6, with D hard to call. CDR3 length: 15 residues. CDR1 is LGHNA and CDR2 is YSLEER in the germline V gene. V gave up 0 bases and J gave up 7 bases, with 10 bases separating them. CDR3 sequence (DNA): TGCGCCAGCAGCCAAGATATTCTCCTCAATTCACCCCTCCACTTT. Its translation is CASSQDILLNSPLHF.

The rearrangement joins TRBV2 to TRBJ1-4, with D possibly TRBD1 on 6 matching bases. The germline CDR1 and CDR2 sequences are SNHLY and FYNNEI. There are 12 residues in the CDR3. V dropped 3 bases and J dropped 13 bases, with 12 bases sitting between them. The CDR3 reads CASSEGQRGLFF. DNA for the CDR3: TGTGCCAGCAGTGAGGGACAACGAGGACTGTTTTTT.

This clone was picked up one time. V is TRBV7-2 and J is TRBJ2-5, with D hard to call. The closer fit of TRBJ2-7 to the DNA end suggests the J call may be wrong. CDR1 and CDR2 (germline): SGHTA, FQGNSA. This CDR3 has 15 residues. The CDR3 DNA follows: TGTGCCAGCAGCTCGACTGAGCAGTTTTTTTACGAGCAGTACTTC. Residues: CASSSTEQFFYEQYF.

The chain couples TRBV7-2 to TRBJ2-2, with 8 bases matching TRBD2. The trim removed 4 bases at V and 6 bases at J, leaving 7 bases unmatched. The germline V gene encodes CDR1 SGHTA and CDR2 FQGNSA. This CDR3 is 15 amino acids long. As DNA, the CDR3 is TGTGCCAGCAGCTCAGATCCGGGACTAGCCGGGGAGCTGTTTTTT. Protein sequence: CASSSDPGLAGELFF.

The J gene is TRBJ1-4, the V gene TRBV29-1; D might be TRBD1 (6 bases). The CDR3 length is 14 residues. Trimming removed 7 bases from V and 2 bases from J, with 14 bases in between. The germline gives CDR1 SQVTM, CDR2 ANQGSEA. The CDR3 region has the DNA TGCAGCGCCAGGGGTATGGGGACTAATGAAAAACTGTTTTTT. Translating gives CSARGMGTNEKLFF.

The chain couples TRBV7-8 to TRBJ1-5, with a tentative D call TRBD1 (5 bases). The CDR3 length is 15 residues. The V gene's germline CDR1 is SGHVS and CDR2 FQNEAQ. V dropped 5 bases and J dropped 4 bases, with 15 bases sitting between them. The CDR3 loop reads CASSPNSRQNQPQHF. In nucleotides, the CDR3 is TGTGCCAGCAGCCCGAACTCACGACAGAATCAGCCCCAGCATTTT.

There are a few counts of this clone. The chain combines TRBV30 with TRBJ2-3; D perhaps matches TRBD2 (6 bases). This CDR3 spans 13 amino acids. The germline V gene encodes CDR1 GTSNPN and CDR2 SVGIG (reference sequence). Deletions cut 4 bases from V and 2 bases from J, with 10 bases between. DNA for the CDR3: TGTGCCTGGAAACGGGGGAACACAGATACGCAGTATTTT. It is translated as CAWKRGNTDTQYF.

The chain joins TRBV6-6 to TRBJ1-3; D unclear. Germline CDR1 is MNHNY and CDR2 is SVGAGI (reference sequence). Trimming pared 2 bases from V and 8 bases from J, leaving 7 bases between. This CDR3 comprises 12 residues. CDR3 bases: TGTGCCAGCAGTTACAGTTCGGACACCATATATTTT. This sequence encodes CASSYSSDTIYF.

Only one count was recorded for this clone. This chain connects TRBV29-1 to TRBJ2-2, with D possibly being TRBD1 (5 bases). CDR1 and CDR2 from the germline V gene are SQVTM and ANQGSEA. Trimming took 7 bases from V and 7 from J, leaving 10 bases between them. The CDR3 spans 11 residues. The CDR3 DNA sequence: TGCAGCGCCAGGGCTGGCGGGGAGCTGTTTTTT. It is translated as CSARAGGELFF.

The chain carries TRBV5-6 and TRBJ2-2; D is perhaps TRBD1 (7 bases). The CDR3 extends over 16 amino acids. V dropped 0 bases and J dropped 3 bases, with 12 bases sitting between them. Germline CDR1 reads SGHDT; CDR2 reads YYEEEE. CDR3 in amino acids: CASSLVARGDTGELFF. DNA for the CDR3: TGTGCCAGCAGCTTGGTTGCCAGGGGGGACACCGGGGAGCTGTTTTTT.

The J gene is TRBJ1-1, the V gene TRBV7-8; D unresolved. Per germline, CDR1 SGHVS and CDR2 FQNEAQ. The length of the CDR3 is 13 residues. The V end lost 2 bases, the J end lost 1 base, and 5 bases lay between the germline ends. CDR3 in DNA: TGTGCCAGCAGCTTAACTAGGAACACTGAAGCTTTCTTT. Translated: CASSLTRNTEAFF.

The table lists this clone with a count of one. The genes are TRBV7-9 and TRBJ2-7; a possible D gene is TRBD2 (6 bases). Germline V gene sequence: CDR1 SEHNR, CDR2 FQNEAQ (reference sequence). The CDR3 runs to 14 residues. Trimming removed 5 bases from V and 0 bases from J, with 11 bases in between. The CDR3 nucleotides read TGTGCCAGCAGCGTCGGGGGAGCCTCCTACGAGCAGTACTTC. This translates into CASSVGGASYEQYF.

The V and J genes are TRBV6-5 and TRBJ2-7; 8 bases map to TRBD2. CDR3 length equals 14 residues. The trim removed 7 bases at V and 5 bases at J, leaving 10 bases unmatched. Per germline, CDR1 MNHEY and CDR2 SVGAGI. DNA for the CDR3: TGTGCCAGCACCCCCGGCGGGAGGACCCACGAGCAGTACTTC. Encoded protein: CASTPGGRTHEQYF.

The V gene is TRBV30, the J gene TRBJ1-4; 7 nucleotides align to TRBD1. The germline V gene encodes CDR1 GTSNPN and CDR2 SVGIG (reference sequence). J gave up 7 bases and V 5 bases, and 10 bases lay outside the gene matches. This CDR3 region has 14 residues. The chain's CDR3 is CAWGNRGFSEKLFF. The CDR3 nucleotides are TGTGCCTGGGGCAACAGGGGTTTCAGTGAAAAACTGTTTTTT.

The chain joins TRBV30 to TRBJ1-3; unclear D gene. This CDR3 spans 15 amino acids. Germline V gives CDR1 GTSNPN, CDR2 SVGIG (reference sequence). Trimming cost V 2 bases and J 1 base, with 12 bases left between them. In nucleotides, the CDR3 is TGTGCCTGGAGTTTAGGAGGCACTTCTGGAAACACCATATATTTT. Protein product: CAWSLGGTSGNTIYF.

This chain joins TRBV7-9 and TRBJ2-7; perhaps TRBD2 as D (5 bases). This CDR3 comprises 11 residues. Trimming removed 5 bases at V and 6 bases at J, with 8 bases between. Germline CDR1 reads SEHNR; CDR2 reads FQNEAQ (reference sequence). CDR3 amino acids: CASSRRGEQYF. The CDR3 DNA sequence: TGTGCCAGCAGCCGACGGGGCGAGCAGTACTTC. Complete variable domain (other parts from reference TRBV7-9 and TRBJ2-7): DTGVSQNPRHKITKRGQNVTFRCDPISEHNRLYWYRQTLGQGPEFLTYFQNEAQLEKSRLLSDRFSAERPKGSFSTLEIQRTEQGDSAMYLCASSRRGEQYFGPGTRLTVT.

This chain links TRBV14 with TRBJ1-1, with D possibly matching TRBD1 (5 bases). CDR3 size: 14 residues. Trimming cost V 4 bases and J 0 bases, with 9 bases left between them. Germline-derived CDR1 and CDR2 are SGHDN and FVKESK. The CDR3 nucleotides read TGTGCCAGCAGCCTGGCAGGGATGAACACTGAAGCTTTCTTT. This codes for CASSLAGMNTEAFF.

The chain couples TRBV18 to TRBJ1-1; TRBD1 might be the D (5 bases). This CDR3 contains 15 residues. Trimming removed 3 bases at V and 1 base at J, with 12 bases between. The germline V gene has CDR1 KGHSH and CDR2 LQKENI. This CDR3 is CASSPQGNPNTEAFF. DNA of the CDR3: TGTGCCAGCTCACCGCAGGGCAACCCGAACACTGAAGCTTTCTTT.

This clone was detected a few times. V is TRBV11-2 and J is TRBJ2-3; the match to TRBD2 covers 13 bases. The trim removed 2 bases at V and 0 bases at J, leaving 5 bases unmatched. The CDR3 loop spans 18 amino acids. Germline CDR1 and CDR2: SGHAT and FQNNGV. The CDR3 nucleotides read TGTGCCAGCAGCTTACGACTAGCGGGAGGCTCTAGCACAGATACGCAGTATTTT. Its protein is CASSLRLAGGSSTDTQYF.

The V call is TRBV7-9, the J call TRBJ2-1, with D tentatively TRBD1 (5 bases). V was cut by 3 bases and J by 5 bases, with 8 bases left in between. The CDR3 has 13 residues. Germline CDR1 is SEHNR and CDR2 is FQNEAQ (reference sequence). The CDR3 coding sequence is TGTGCCAGCAGCTTTATGGGGCACAATGAGCAGTTCTTC. It encodes CASSFMGHNEQFF.

The rearrangement joins TRBV18 to TRBJ2-6; 7 nucleotides agree with TRBD1. Germline V CDR1 and CDR2: KGHSH, LQKENI. The ends lost 3 bases at V and 0 bases at J; junction bases unmatched: 5. The CDR3 spans 17 residues. This CDR3 is CASSPRGLSSGANVLTF. The CDR3 DNA reads as TGTGCCAGCTCACCTAGGGGGCTAAGCTCTGGGGCCAACGTCCTGACTTTC.